A single sample is the source of the 32 T cell receptor beta chains below, sequenced in a study of CD8 T cells in ankylosing spondylitis. General study results and limits: Seemingly distinctive of ankylosing spondylitis blood was a TCR beta motif formed by eight highly homologous variants.

These receptors' antigens are unknown. TCRdb redid the calling of the 5' RACE reads with MiXCR, one entry per CDR3 protein. The sample includes some 840,000 distinct CDR3 sequences, 12% of them seen just once. What was sequenced was blood, either unsorted or a sorted T cell fraction (not recorded which). All receptors come from a male donor with ankylosing spondylitis.

This clonotype was counted between two and nine times. The chain combines TRBV6-5 with TRBJ2-5; unclear D gene. This CDR3 contains 15 residues. Trimming removed 0 bases from V and 4 bases from J, with 12 bases in between. Germline lookup yields CDR1 MNHEY and CDR2 SVGAGI. CDR3 in amino acids: CASSYSGNERETQYF. For the CDR3, the DNA is TGTGCCAGCAGTTACTCAGGGAACGAGAGAGAGACCCAGTACTTC.

The chain links TRBV7-2 to TRBJ1-4; D not resolved. Per germline, CDR1 SGHTA and CDR2 FQGNSA. Deletions cut 6 bases from V and 5 bases from J, with 16 bases between. The CDR3 has 15 residues. The CDR3 nucleotides read TGTGCCAGCAGTCCCAGGTCTTCTTCAAATGAAAAACTGTTTTTT. It translates to CASSPRSSSNEKLFF.

This clonotype was recorded many times. V is TRBV29-1 and J is TRBJ2-1; D is possibly TRBD1 or TRBD2 (5 bases each). Germline V gives CDR1 SQVTM, CDR2 ANQGSEA. With 7 bases removed from V and 7 bases from J, the gap between germline ends came to 8 bases. There are 10 residues in the CDR3. The CDR3 spells CSGGYNEQFF. CDR3 in DNA: TGCAGCGGGGGGTATAATGAGCAGTTCTTC.

The rearrangement joins TRBV4-1 to TRBJ1-2; D perhaps matches TRBD1 (5 bases). V dropped 1 base and J dropped 5 bases, with 17 bases sitting between them. The CDR3 length is 16 residues. Looked up from germline, CDR1 is MGHRA and CDR2 is YSYEKL. The CDR3 DNA reads TGCGCCAGCAGCCAAGGGCCCTTGGGGCGGATTTATGGCTACACCTTC. It yields the protein CASSQGPLGRIYGYTF.

This clonotype was recorded many times. The chain carries TRBV5-1 and TRBJ1-1; 7 bases align to TRBD1. The CDR3 contains 12 residues. V shed 4 bases and J 8 bases; nucleotides not matched to a gene: 5. From germline, CDR1 is SGHRS and CDR2 YFSETQ. The CDR3 region has the DNA TGCGCCAGCAGCATGAACAGGGGAGAAGCTTTCTTT. This gives the protein CASSMNRGEAFF.

This clonotype was counted ten times or more. The chain combines TRBV28 with TRBJ2-7, with D possibly TRBD1 on 6 matching bases. Looked up from germline, CDR1 is MDHEN and CDR2 is SYDVKM. The CDR3 is 13 residues long. Trimming cost V 3 bases and J 6 bases, with 12 bases left between them. The CDR3 here is CASSFTPRGEQYF. CDR3 nucleotides: TGTGCCAGCAGTTTCACACCCAGGGGCGAGCAGTACTTC.

Ten or more counts support this clonotype. This chain joins TRBV29-1 and TRBJ2-3; 8 bases fit TRBD1. Germline assignment: CDR1 SQVTM and CDR2 ANQGSEA. CDR3 length: 14 residues. The junction had 9 bases not matched to a gene; V was cut back by 4 bases and J by 6 bases. The CDR3 bases are TGCAGCGTTGGAGGGAGGACAGGGAGGGATACGCAGTATTTT. It translates to CSVGGRTGRDTQYF.

This clonotype has only a few counts. CDR3 DNA sequence: TGCAGTGCTAGACCTAGGGGGAATCAGCCCCAGCATTTT. It codes for CSARPRGNQPQHF. This chain uses TRBV20-1 with TRBJ1-5; D might be TRBD1 (6 bases). The CDR3 is 13 amino acids. Per the germline V gene, CDR1 is DFQATT and CDR2 is SNEGSKA (reference sequence). The V end was cut by 2 bases, the J end by 4 bases, with 9 bases between.

There are a few counts of this clonotype. The V and J genes are TRBV7-9 and TRBJ2-5; no clear D gene. The CDR3 totals 14 residues. Trimming removed 7 bases at V and 4 bases at J, with 16 bases between. Germline values: CDR1 SEHNR, CDR2 FQNEAQ (reference sequence). The chain's CDR3 is CASTLRDGLETQYF. The CDR3 nucleotides are TGTGCCAGCACCCTCCGAGACGGATTAGAGACCCAGTACTTC.

The chain joins TRBV4-3 to TRBJ2-1, with TRBD2 matching over 12 bases. The junction had 12 bases not matched to a gene; V was cut back by 3 bases and J by 9 bases. Germline V gives CDR1 LGHNA, CDR2 YSLEER. The CDR3 is made up of 17 amino acids. CDR3 region: CASSHPSGRDFISEQFF. The DNA for the CDR3 is TGCGCCAGCAGCCACCCTAGCGGGAGGGATTTCATTAGTGAGCAGTTCTTC.

The chain employs TRBV28 and TRBJ2-5; 10 bases align to TRBD1. The germline V gene encodes CDR1 MDHEN and CDR2 SYDVKM. This CDR3 has 15 amino acids. Trimming at V came to 6 bases and at J to 5 bases, leaving 9 bases not matched to a gene. CDR3: CASRRQGAGKETQYF. DNA for the CDR3: TGTGCCAGCAGACGACAGGGGGCAGGGAAGGAGACCCAGTACTTC.

This clonotype was observed a few times. This rearrangement joins TRBV18 to TRBJ2-7; the match to TRBD1 covers 9 bases. V lost 3 bases to trimming and J lost 6 bases; unmatched junction nucleotides: 6. Germline V gene lookup returns CDR1 KGHSH and CDR2 LQKENI. The CDR3 extends over 14 amino acids. The CDR3 coding sequence is TGTGCCAGCTCACCGGGACAGGGTAATCGCGAGCAGTACTTC. It codes for CASSPGQGNREQYF. The whole variable domain, remainder taken from reference TRBV18 and TRBJ2-7, is NAGVMQNPRHLVRRRGQEARLRCSPMKGHSHVYWYRQLPEEGLKFMVYLQKENIIDESGMPKERFSAEFPKEGPSILRIQQVVRGDSAAYFCASSPGQGNREQYFGPGTRLTVT.

This clonotype was seen only a few times. The V and J genes are TRBV6-1 and TRBJ2-3; D possibly corresponds to TRBD2 (6 bases). Per the germline V gene, CDR1 is MNHNS and CDR2 is SASEGT. Trimming removed 7 bases from V and 3 bases from J, with 23 bases in between. The CDR3 consists of 17 residues. In DNA form, the CDR3 reads TGTGCCAGCACTCAAAGGGGTGGCGGGGTTTTGACAGATACGCAGTATTTT. Residues: CASTQRGGGVLTDTQYF.

This clonotype was seen ten or more times. V and J are TRBV12-3 or TRBV12-4 and TRBJ2-5, with TRBD1 matching over 9 bases. The CDR3 length is 15 residues. The J segment lost 1 base and the V segment lost 5 bases, leaving 5 bases of the junction unmatched. In DNA, the CDR3 is TGTGCCAGCAGTCCCGCGGACAGGGGCCAAGAGACCCAGTACTTC. This translates into CASSPADRGQETQYF.

Only a few counts were recorded for this clonotype. V usage is TRBV20-1 and J usage is TRBJ2-7; D might be TRBD1 (6 bases). Germline V gene sequence: CDR1 DFQATT, CDR2 SNEGSKA (reference sequence). The CDR3 sequence is 13 residues long. V was trimmed by 4 bases and J by 7 bases, leaving 17 bases between them. The CDR3 coding sequence is TGCAGTGCTAAGGACAGCCAACGATTAGAGCAGTACTTC. As protein: CSAKDSQRLEQYF.

The table lists this clonotype with many counts. The CDR3 region is CASSPIRTGAQETQYF. CDR3 sequence (DNA): TGTGCCAGCTCACCAATCAGGACAGGGGCCCAAGAGACCCAGTACTTC. The chain uses TRBV18 and TRBJ2-5; 9 nucleotides line up with TRBD1. Germline assignment: CDR1 KGHSH and CDR2 LQKENI. The trim removed 2 bases at V and 1 base at J, leaving 5 bases unmatched. The CDR3 extends over 16 amino acids.

This clonotype was counted a few times. This chain connects TRBV20-1 to TRBJ2-1; the D gene is possibly TRBD2 (5 bases). Germline lookup yields CDR1 DFQATT and CDR2 SNEGSKA (reference sequence). The CDR3 is 14 residues long. Trimming stripped 7 bases from V and 5 bases from J, with 18 bases between. The CDR3 bases are TGCAGTGAATCAAAACCGGGGTTAAACAATGAGCAGTTCTTC. It translates to CSESKPGLNNEQFF.

Ten or more counts support this clonotype. One end of the junction does not line up with germline, which may come from a read error. The V call is TRBV20-1, the J call TRBJ2-7, with 14 bases lining up with TRBD2. From germline, CDR1 is DFQATT and CDR2 SNEGSKA (reference sequence). The CDR3 contains 13 residues. The CDR3 DNA is TGCAGTGCTAGAGATCGACTAGCGGGAGGGCAACACTTC. Translation: CSARDRLAGGQHF.

The chain links TRBV11-2 to TRBJ2-3; 9 bases match TRBD1. V lost 7 bases, J lost 2 bases, and 7 bases stayed unmatched. Germline V gives CDR1 SGHAT, CDR2 FQNNGV. CDR3 length: 15 residues. For the CDR3, the DNA is TGTGCCAGCACCAACGACAGGGGGGCCACAGATACGCAGTATTTT. Translation: CASTNDRGATDTQYF.

This clonotype showed up many times. The CDR3 here is CSARFPLSTDTQYF. The DNA of the CDR3 is TGCAGTGCTAGATTTCCTCTTAGCACAGATACGCAGTATTTT. The chain links TRBV20-1 to TRBJ2-3, with unresolved D. The CDR3 covers 14 residues. V lost 2 bases and J lost 0, with 9 bases in between. Germline lookup yields CDR1 DFQATT and CDR2 SNEGSKA (reference sequence).

The chain links TRBV7-9 to TRBJ1-5; D call uncertain. The germline V gene has CDR1 SEHNR and CDR2 FQNEAQ (reference sequence). The CDR3 consists of 14 residues. The V end was cut by 2 bases, the J end by 2 bases, with 7 bases between. The CDR3 region has the DNA TGTGCCAGCAGCTTACAAGGAGGCAATCAGCCCCAGCATTTT. This codes for CASSLQGGNQPQHF.

The CDR3 nucleotides read TGCAGTGCCCCGGGACTAGCGGAGTACCAAGAGACCCAGTACTTC. It codes for CSAPGLAEYQETQYF. The chain recombines TRBV20-1 with TRBJ2-5; 11 bases fit TRBD2. Germline trimming cut 6 bases from V and 0 bases from J; bases unmatched to any gene: 6. Germline lookup yields CDR1 DFQATT and CDR2 SNEGSKA (reference sequence). The CDR3 has 15 amino acids.

This clonotype was observed a handful of times. The V and J genes are TRBV5-1 and TRBJ1-1; no clear D gene. CDR3 length: 14 amino acids. V lost 5 bases and J lost 1, with 12 bases in between. CDR1 is SGHRS, CDR2 YFSETQ, per germline. The CDR3 loop is CASRLGGPNTEAFF. The CDR3 coding sequence is TGCGCCAGCAGACTCGGAGGGCCGAACACTGAAGCTTTCTTT.

The sample holds a few counts of this clonotype. This chain uses TRBV7-3 with TRBJ1-6; possibly TRBD1 for D (5 bases). V was cut by 1 base and J by 9 bases, with 13 bases left in between. Germline-derived CDR1 and CDR2 are SGHTA and FQGTGA. The CDR3 has 15 residues. This chain's CDR3 is CASSLKGGDGSPLHF. CDR3 sequence (DNA): TGTGCCAGCAGCTTAAAGGGAGGGGATGGTTCACCCCTCCACTTT.

This clonotype was recorded a few times. V is TRBV7-2 and J is TRBJ2-1; TRBD2 matches 9 bases. CDR1 SGHTA and CDR2 FQGNSA come from the germline V gene. V lost 3 bases to trimming and J lost 0 bases; unmatched junction nucleotides: 3. This CDR3 is built from 16 residues. The CDR3 loop is CASSFAGGSSYNEQFF. The DNA of the CDR3 is TGTGCCAGCAGCTTTGCGGGGGGGAGCTCCTACAATGAGCAGTTCTTC.

This clonotype was counted many times. One junction end disagrees with the germline gene, perhaps due to a read error. V gene TRBV5-1 combines with J gene TRBJ2-3; 9 nucleotides line up with TRBD2. Germline V CDR1 and CDR2: SGHRS, YFSETQ. CDR3 length: 13 amino acids. The CDR3 is CASSLAGVDTQYF. CDR3 DNA sequence: TGTGCCAGCAGTTTAGCGGGAGTTGATACGCAGTATTTT. Filled out from reference TRBV5-1 and TRBJ2-3, the complete variable domain reads KAGVTQTPRYLIKTRGQQVTLSCSPISGHRSVSWYQQTPGQGLQFLFEYFSETQRNKGNFPGRFSGRQFSNSRSEMNVSTLELGDSALYLCASSLAGVDTQYFGPGTRLTVL.

This chain links TRBV20-1 with TRBJ2-1, with D tentatively TRBD2 (5 bases). The length of the CDR3 is 13 residues. The V gene lost 5 bases and the J gene lost 5 bases, with 13 bases spanning the gap. Looked up from germline, CDR1 is DFQATT and CDR2 is SNEGSKA (reference sequence). The CDR3 DNA follows: TGCAGTGCTCACCTTGACGGGAACAATGAGCAGTTCTTC. It encodes CSAHLDGNNEQFF.

The chain employs TRBV15 and TRBJ1-5, with a possible D match to TRBD1 (5 bases). V shed 0 bases and J shed 4 bases, with 13 bases lying between them. This CDR3 is built from 16 residues. CDR1 LNHNV and CDR2 YYDKDF come from the germline V gene (reference sequence). The CDR3 DNA is TGTGCCACCAGCAGAGATCAGGGCTATAAGAATCAGCCCCAGCATTTT. It codes for CATSRDQGYKNQPQHF.

CDR3 sequence: CASSAGQGYTEAFF. For the CDR3, the DNA is TGTGCCAGCAGCGCAGGACAGGGCTACACTGAAGCTTTCTTT. The V gene is TRBV7-2, the J gene TRBJ1-1, with TRBD1 identical over 8 bases. This CDR3 spans 14 amino acids. V shed 5 bases, J shed 3 bases, and the junction held 5 bases outside the gene matches. Germline V CDR1 and CDR2: SGHTA, FQGNSA. The full variable domain, completed using reference TRBV7-2 and TRBJ1-1, is GAGVSQSPSNKVTEKGKDVELRCDPISGHTALYWYRQSLGQGLEFLIYFQGNSAPDKSGLPSDRFSAERTGGSVSTLTIQRTQQEDSAVYLCASSAGQGYTEAFFGQGTRLTVV.

This clonotype was observed a few times. The gene calls are TRBV5-6 and TRBJ2-4; D is possibly TRBD1 (6 bases). In germline, CDR1 is SGHDT, CDR2 YYEEEE. This CDR3 is 16 amino acids long. V was shortened by 1 base and J by 7 bases, with 18 bases between the two germline ends. The CDR3 nucleotides read TGTGCCAGCAGCTTGAGTGCTGGACAGAACTGGAACATTCAGTACTTC. This gives the protein CASSLSAGQNWNIQYF.

V and J are TRBV6-2 or TRBV6-3 and TRBJ1-5, with 10 nucleotides matching TRBD1. Per germline, CDR1 MNHEY and CDR2 SVGEGT. The CDR3 covers 20 residues. V was clipped by 0 bases and J by 0 bases; unmatched bases: 11. The CDR3: CASSYSIETGGAGSNQPQHF. The CDR3, as DNA: TGTGCCAGCAGTTACTCGATCGAGACAGGGGGCGCGGGTAGCAATCAGCCCCAGCATTTT.

This clonotype was observed many times. V is TRBV20-1 and J is TRBJ2-4, with 7 bases aligning to TRBD2. Germline V CDR1 and CDR2: DFQATT, SNEGSKA (reference sequence). The V and J ends lost 1 base and 8 bases, in that order; junction bases with no gene match: 5. The CDR3 is made up of 13 amino acids. This chain's CDR3 is CSARGVGRDIQYF. CDR3 DNA sequence: TGCAGTGCTAGAGGGGTGGGGAGGGACATTCAGTACTTC.